The rows below give T cell receptor beta chains drawn from one sample of a study of blood T cell repertoires in COVID-19. Clones were read by immunoSEQ multiplex PCR, and TCRdb kept only the in-frame ones, dropping some. The sample contains under 130,000 clones, approximately 92% of which appear only once. Sample: peripheral blood. These receptors were obtained from a woman older than 75 with acute or convalescent COVID-19. CDR3s include the opening cysteine and the closing phenylalanine or tryptophan. Each record gives: clone size, D gene, J gene, V gene, CDR3 DNA, CDR3 protein. D genes are given only for firm matches. Clone size is shown for a subset of rows, as once, few, many or a class of expanded clone.

NA TRBD1 TRBJ2-7 TRBV6-1 TGTGCCAGCAGTGGACAAACAGGGGCGTTTTCCTACGAGCAGTACTTC CASSGQTGAFSYEQYF
NA NA TRBJ2-5 TRBV2 TGTGCCAGCAGTGAATCCCCACGAGTAGAGGAGACCCAGTACTTC CASSESPRVEETQYF
NA NA TRBJ1-1 TRBV6-5 TGTGCCAGCAGGGACGGGGCGGGGTACACTGAAGCTTTCTTT CASRDGAGYTEAFF
NA NA TRBJ1-4 TRBV30 TGTGCCTTGACAGGACAGACAACTAATGAAAAACTGTTTTTT CALTGQTTNEKLFF
NA NA TRBJ1-2 TRBV10-3 TGTGCCATCAGTGAGTCGCAGGTCAACTATGGCTACACCTTC CAISESQVNYGYTF
NA TRBD2 TRBJ2-1 TRBV6-5 TGTGCCAGCAGTTACTCCACGGGGGGGCGGTACAATGAGCAGTTCTTC CASSYSTGGRYNEQFF
NA NA TRBJ1-1 TRBV10-3 TGTGCCATCAGCGATCCGACAGGCTTTGAAGCTTTCTTT CAISDPTGFEAFF
few TRBD1 TRBJ1-1 TRBV11-2 TGTGCCAGCAGCCCGGACAGGGACACTGAAGCTTTCTTT CASSPDRDTEAFF
medium-sized TRBD2 TRBJ2-4 TRBV6-1 TGTGCCAGCAGTGAAGAAAGCGGGGGGGCTAACATTCAGTACTTC CASSEESGGANIQYF
NA TRBD2 TRBJ2-2 TRBV5-8 TGTGCCAGCAGCCAAGATAGCGGGGGGAACACCGGGGAGCTGTTTTTT CASSQDSGGNTGELFF
NA TRBD1 TRBJ2-1 TRBV5-1 TGCGCCAGCAGCTTGTTCTGGGACAGCCTTCGGGAGCAGTTCTTC CASSLFWDSLREQFF
NA TRBD1 TRBJ1-2 TRBV6-5 TGTGCCAGCAGTTACAGCTGGACAGGCGGAAACTATGGCTACACCTTC CASSYSWTGGNYGYTF
once NA TRBJ2-7 TRBV15 TGTGCCACCAGCAGAGACAGGTCCTTCTCCTACGAGCAGTACTTC CATSRDRSFSYEQYF
NA TRBD1 TRBJ2-1 TRBV3-1/TRBV3-2 TGTGCCAGCAGCCCCTCGGGACAGGGCCGTAGGGATGAGCAGTTCTTC CASSPSGQGRRDEQFF
NA TRBD2 TRBJ2-3 TRBV2 TGTGCCAGCAGGCTAGCCGAACTAGCGGGGATCACAGATACGCAGTATTTT CASRLAELAGITDTQYF
NA NA TRBJ1-2 TRBV29-1 TGCAGCGTTGGAACAGGGATTTCAAACTATGGCTACACCTTC CSVGTGISNYGYTF
NA TRBD2 TRBJ2-3 TRBV7-6 TGTGCCAGCAGCTTAGGCAGGACTAGCGTGAGCACAGATACGCAGTATTTT CASSLGRTSVSTDTQYF
NA NA TRBJ1-6 TRBV10-3 TGTGCCATCAGTGAGTCAGCGGCAGCCTCTTCACCCCTCCACTTT CAISESAAASSPLHF
NA TRBD2 TRBJ2-7 TRBV5-4 TGTGCCAGCAGCTTGGTGCCCCTAGCGGGGTACGAGCAGTACTTC CASSLVPLAGYEQYF
NA NA TRBJ2-5 TRBV7-2 TGTGCCAGCAGCACCCTGGGTTACCCGGGGTGGGTTGGAGAGACCCAGTACTTC CASSTLGYPGWVGETQYF
NA NA TRBJ1-1 TRBV9 TGTGCCAGCAGCGAGTTAACAGGGAACGGTGAAGCTTTCTTT CASSELTGNGEAFF
once NA TRBJ1-5 TRBV30 TGTGCCTGGAGTGGGACTTACCCCGATAGCAATCAGCCCCAGCATTTT CAWSGTYPDSNQPQHF
NA NA TRBJ1-6 TRBV12-3/TRBV12-4 TGTGCCAGCAGACAGGGTTTGGACTCACCCCTCCACTTT CASRQGLDSPLHF
NA TRBD1 TRBJ1-1 TRBV11-2 TGTGCCAGCAACCTACTACAGGGGGGAAACACTGAAGCTTTCTTT CASNLLQGGNTEAFF
NA TRBD1 TRBJ2-5 TRBV28 TGTGCCAGCGTAGGGACAGAAGAGACCCAGTACTTC CASVGTEETQYF
NA NA TRBJ2-6 TRBV7-2 TGTGCCAGCAGCCTGGCGGGTCCCCTTTCTTATGGGGCCAACGTCCTGACTTTC CASSLAGPLSYGANVLTF
NA TRBD1 TRBJ2-7 TRBV7-8 TGTGCCAGCAGCCCACCAATCCGGGACAGGCGCCCTGGGCAGTACTTC CASSPPIRDRRPGQYF
NA TRBD1 TRBJ2-6 TRBV3-1/TRBV3-2 TGTGCCAGCAGCCAAGGCCGGGACAGGGGATTTGGGGCCAACGTCCTGACTTTC CASSQGRDRGFGANVLTF